Listed below are T cell receptor beta chains from one sample, sequenced in a study of graft-versus-host responses after intestinal transplantation. The protocol was immunoSEQ multiplex PCR, while the TCRdb copy is restricted to in-frame clones and leaves out a portion. Here the sample spans 24,000 or so clones, approximately 82% being singletons. Their cognate antigens are unknown. The sequencing here drew on unstimulated CD8+ T cells sorted from spleen or lymph node cells, taken before transplant. The receptor source for this set is a human donor who was the organ donor for an intestinal transplant. Each CDR3 is given with its conserved first and last residue. A D gene is named only where the DNA matches it firmly. Not all rows give a size; the values are once, few, many and, for expanded clones, a class.

v_gene	j_gene	d_gene	abundance	CDR3nt	CDR3aa
TRBV5-4	TRBJ2-7	TRBD1	NA	TGTGCCAGCAGTTGGGGACAGGGGCTCTCTACCTACGAGCAGTACTTC	CASSWGQGLSTYEQYF
TRBV5-1	TRBJ2-3	TRBD1	once	TGCGCCAGCAACTGGGACAGGGCTTTGATAACAGATACGCAGTATTTT	CASNWDRALITDTQYF
TRBV7-2	TRBJ1-1	NA	NA	TGTGCCAGCAGCTTAGGGCTAGCCAATGAAGCTTTCTTT	CASSLGLANEAFF
TRBV27	TRBJ1-5	NA	NA	TGTGCCAGCAGTTTATACGGTAGCAATCAGCCCCAGCATTTT	CASSLYGSNQPQHF
TRBV7-9	TRBJ1-1	TRBD1	NA	TGTGCCAGCAGCCCCCGGACAGGTTTGAACACTGAAGCTTTCTTT	CASSPRTGLNTEAFF
TRBV5-1	TRBJ1-2	NA	NA	TGCGCCAGCAGAGAGGGGTTGAACTATGGCTACACCTTC	CASREGLNYGYTF
TRBV11-2	TRBJ1-1	NA	NA	TGTGCCAGCAGCCAAGTGGGCACTGAAGCTTTCTTT	CASSQVGTEAFF
TRBV5-5	TRBJ2-7	NA	NA	TGTGCCAGCAGCCTGACTACGTCAGGGGTCTACGAGCAGTACTTC	CASSLTTSGVYEQYF
TRBV9	TRBJ1-2	NA	NA	TGTGCCAGCAAACCCCCAGATGACTATGGCTACACCTTC	CASKPPDDYGYTF
TRBV7-9	TRBJ2-2	NA	NA	TGTGCCAGCCCCCAAGTTTTGGGGGCCGGGAACACCGGGGAGCTGTTTTTT	CASPQVLGAGNTGELFF
TRBV27	TRBJ1-1	NA	NA	TGTGCCAGCAGTCTAGGGGTGACCTTGGGCACTGAAGCTTTCTTT	CASSLGVTLGTEAFF